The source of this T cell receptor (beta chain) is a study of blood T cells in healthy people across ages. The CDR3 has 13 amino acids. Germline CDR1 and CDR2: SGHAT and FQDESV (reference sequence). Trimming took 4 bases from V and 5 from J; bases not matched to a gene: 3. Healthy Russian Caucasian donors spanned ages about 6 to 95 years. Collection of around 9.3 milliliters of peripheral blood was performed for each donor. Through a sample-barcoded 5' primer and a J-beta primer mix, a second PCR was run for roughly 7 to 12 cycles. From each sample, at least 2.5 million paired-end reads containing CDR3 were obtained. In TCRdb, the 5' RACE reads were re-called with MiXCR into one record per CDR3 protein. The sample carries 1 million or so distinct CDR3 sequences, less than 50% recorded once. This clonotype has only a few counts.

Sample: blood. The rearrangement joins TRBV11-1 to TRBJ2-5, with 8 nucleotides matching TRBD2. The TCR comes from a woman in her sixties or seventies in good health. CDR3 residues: CASSSPGGETQYF. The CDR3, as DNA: TGTGCCAGCAGCTCCCCGGGAGGGGAGACCCAGTACTTC.